This T cell receptor beta chain was retrieved from a study of blood T cell repertoires in COVID-19. Study-level background: The United States, Italy and Spain provided the acute and convalescent COVID-19 samples. T cells, B-cell-depleted T cells, or PBMCs provided the cDNA or gDNA that served as material.

This clone has ten or more counts. V lost 1 base and J lost 7; bases outside the gene matches: 4. This CDR3 region has 15 residues. CDR1 SGHNT and CDR2 YYREEE come from the germline V gene (reference sequence). In the authors' workflow: The authors estimated nucleated cell counts from reference gene primer amplification. Data came from immunoSEQ multiplex PCR; TCRdb stores just in-frame clones and leaves some out. V and J calls and clone size follow that table, whereas D and trimming were derived from the DNA. This table holds 150,000 to 190,000 clones, 75% to 85% found once. The sequencing input was peripheral blood. The TCR sequence derives from a man aged 55 to 70 with acute or convalescent COVID-19. The chain uses TRBV5-4 and TRBJ2-7; TRBD2 matches at 14 bases. In DNA form, the CDR3 reads TGTGCCAGCAGCTTGTCAGGACTAGCGGGAGGAGAGCAGTACTTC. Encoded protein: CASSLSGLAGGEQYF. Variable domain in full (rest from reference TRBV5-4 and TRBJ2-7): ETGVTQSPTHLIKTRGQQVTLRCSSQSGHNTVSWYQQALGQGPQFIFQYYREEENGRGNFPPRFSGLQFPNYSSELNVNALELDDSALYLCASSLSGLAGGEQYFGPGTRLTVT.